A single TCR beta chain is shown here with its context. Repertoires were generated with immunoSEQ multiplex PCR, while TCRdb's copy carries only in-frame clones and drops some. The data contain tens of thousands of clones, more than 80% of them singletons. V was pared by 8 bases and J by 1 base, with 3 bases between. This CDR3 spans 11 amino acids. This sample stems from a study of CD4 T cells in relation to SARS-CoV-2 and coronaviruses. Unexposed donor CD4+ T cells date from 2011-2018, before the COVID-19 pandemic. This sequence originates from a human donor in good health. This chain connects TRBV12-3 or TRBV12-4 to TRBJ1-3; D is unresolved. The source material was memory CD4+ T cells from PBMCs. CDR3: CASSSGNTIYF. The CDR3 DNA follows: TGTGCCAGCTCTTCTGGAAACACCATATATTTT.